This T cell receptor beta chain was retrieved from a study of blood T cell repertoires in COVID-19. The CDR3 has 17 amino acids. J lost 2 bases, V lost 5 bases, and 13 bases had no gene match. Germline V lookup: CDR1 SEHNR, CDR2 FQNEAQ (reference sequence). Profiling relied on immunoSEQ multiplex PCR, and the TCRdb table lists in-frame clones only, not all of them. The sample contains about 140,000 clones, roughly 85% of which appear only once. Specimen: peripheral blood. The V and J genes are TRBV7-9 and TRBJ2-3, with 7 bases matching TRBD2. This TCR was sampled from a man in his fifties or sixties with acute or convalescent COVID-19. Here the CDR3 DNA reads TGTGCCAGCAGCGGTGGAGGGCTAGCGGCCTTCACAGATACGCAGTATTTT. It specifies CASSGGGLAAFTDTQYF.